This TCR beta chain was documented in a study of shared clonotypes between healthy human individuals (dated by TCRdb to about 2020). Study-wide context: A few men and a couple of women, aged 18 to 49 years, made up the cohort. Per donor, three plates each were used for CD4 naive and CD4 memory, two for CD8 naive, and one for CD8 memory. To estimate repertoire size and how much clonotype sharing occurs between individuals, the study deeply sequenced the blood TCR repertoires of roughly 5 healthy adults. To increase sequencing depth and limit assay-specific biases, different laboratories used diverse techniques to prepare libraries and sequence TCR repertoires. Per donor, leukapheresis produced somewhere between about 0.9 and 10 billion PBMCs. The research as a whole found: Incomplete sequencing was indicated by rarefaction of sorted-subset datasets, despite the large sequencing depth. The small number of donors limited the genetic and exposure-history diversity represented. Compared with non-shared clonotypes, clonotypes shared by all four sorted-subset donors had higher generation probabilities. Based on pairwise subsampling, the degree of clonotype sharing among donors was expected to be affected by sequencing depth. Naive subsets generally had larger estimated clonotype richness than memory subsets did. When several donors were compared, the shared fraction of clonotypes was about 5.2% for naive CD4, less than 4% for naive CD8, about 2.5% for memory CD4, and 0.35% to 0.4% for memory CD8. Sampling was limited to blood, and TCR repertoires in tissue likely differ from TCR repertoires in blood.

To note about this clone: It has no known antigen specificity. Within one base of it there is no much larger clone, and no base qualities were kept.

Using the deep immunoSEQ assay, multiplex PCR amplified TCR CDR3 regions from genomic DNA. For each cell subset, the extracted genomic DNA was distributed evenly across all wells of several immunoSEQ 96-well plates, and each plate served as one replicate. For sorted subsets, around 200 ng genomic DNA, equal to some 28,000 T cell genomes, was loaded into each replicate PCR. Purified libraries were quantified with a Qubit 3.0 fluorometer, sized on a Bioanalyzer 2100, and re-quantified with the KAPA Library Quantification kit. A separate single-read 150-cycle Illumina NextSeq 550 flow cell was used to sequence each immunoSEQ 96-well plate. The authors' analysis ran thus. Because only junctional sequences without quality scores were contained in the immunoSEQ output, filtering matching that applied to full-length reads could not be performed. Sequences were annotated with PyIR, a Python wrapper for IgBLAST v1.9, and V/J genes and CDR3 were assigned using IMGT germline references. Reads were removed for weak V/J assignments (E-value above 1e-6), missing CDR3, stop codons, out-of-frame junctions, or ambiguous translated residues. V3J clonotypes were defined as sequences sharing the same inferred V gene, J gene, and CDR3 amino acid sequence. Percentage overlap between repertoires was computed as shared unique clonotypes divided by the size of the smaller repertoire. Repertoire richness was assessed with RTK rarefaction, the Chao1 estimator, and Recon v2.1 estimates of unobserved clonotypes. For all TCRbeta clonotypes obtained by the gDNA method from a few donors, generation probabilities were computed with OLGA. Here the immuneACCESS table is served through TCRdb, limited to in-frame sequences with V and J called. Missing clones are a known gap in these copies; in checked studies unresolved V genes cover under half, and the rest lacks a known reason. The V and J calls and clone size come from that table; D and trimming were worked out from the DNA. The sample data list about 2.2 million clones, and over 85% of these were observed just once. Jointly, the top ten make up 1.5% to 2% of the sample.

The CDR3 numbers 13 residues from cysteine through phenylalanine. The CDR3 DNA has 39 bases and is translated from base 1. Looking up the germline V gene (reference sequence) yields CDR1 LNHDA and CDR2 SQIVND. The germline V and J ends show losses of 3 bases and 4 bases respectively, and no gene match explains 1 base of the junction. For the CD8 naive samples, CD45RO-negative cells were positively selected for CCR7, yielding a CD45RA+CCR7+ population from which TemRA cells were excluded. The donors were healthy, HIV-negative adults who had no recently reported acute infections or vaccinations. All donors were Caucasian adults living in Nashville, Tennessee, USA. Blood was collected by leukapheresis, and PBMCs were isolated by Ficoll-Histopaque density gradient centrifugation and then cryopreserved in liquid nitrogen vapor phase. Purity and quantity of every magnetically sorted T cell population were checked by analytical flow cytometry. From each sorted fraction, genomic DNA was isolated and quantified by UV absorbance on a Nanodrop 2000c.

Sequencing used naive CD8+ T cells from PBMCs. In the paper's terms, the cell subset or site label means: CD45RA+CCR7+. Recombination joined TRBV19 with TRBJ1-1; 8 bases in between match TRBD1. The clonotype originates from a young man in good health. Some clones in this sample may be carry-over from other donors' samples. The nucleotide sequence is TGTGCCAGTAGTATCGGACAGGGCACTGAAGCTTTCTTT. It specifies CASSIGQGTEAFF.